This TCR beta chain was retrieved from a study of T cells after yellow fever vaccination. Study results and limitations: High-abundance clonotypes from the bulk population could contaminate FACS-sorted repertoires.

One entry per CDR3 protein, called by TCRdb with MiXCR from the 5' RACE reads. The data show just over 250,000 distinct CDR3 sequences, around 4.9% seen once. A word on this clonotype: Its target is unknown.

CDR3 size: 16 residues. CDR1 and CDR2 (germline): MNHEY, SVGEGT. The V and J ends lost 5 bases and 0 bases respectively, with 14 bases between them. The rearrangement joins TRBV6-2 or TRBV6-3 to TRBJ2-1; a weak D match, TRBD1 (6 bases). Source: CD4+ T cells sorted from PBMCs, taken on the day of the yellow fever booster vaccination. This TCR came from a man aged 18 to 35 who received the YFV17D yellow fever vaccine. Here the CDR3 reads CASSQLQGSSYNEQFF. Written as DNA, the CDR3 is TGTGCCAGCAGTCAATTACAGGGAAGCTCCTACAATGAGCAGTTCTTC.